This T cell receptor beta chain came from a study of cytomegalovirus exposure and HLA in healthy donors. Study summary: Assignment to the Caucasian-associated ancestry cluster applied to more than 75% of the roughly 410 genotyped donors.

A multiplex PCR was run with 60 Vbeta primers and 13 Jbeta primers. Assay: immunoSEQ multiplex PCR; the TCRdb copy retains only in-frame clones and omits some. The sample has some 130,000 clones, 66% seen once; the top ten hold more than 1.5%. The CDR3 is 17 residues long. Germline CDR1 reads MDHEN; CDR2 reads SYDVKM. V lost 5 bases and J lost 4; bases outside the gene matches: 15. The specimen sequenced was PBMCs. This receptor was identified in a human donor in good health. V usage is TRBV28 and J usage is TRBJ2-7; 9 bases are shared with TRBD1. CDR3 bases: TGTGCCAGCAGTCCACCAGCCGTCGGGACAGGGTGGTACGAGCAGTACTTC. This encodes CASSPPAVGTGWYEQYF. Full variable domain (remainder filled in from reference TRBV28 and TRBJ2-7): DVKVTQSSRYLVKRTGEKVFLECVQDMDHENMFWYRQDPGLGLRLIYFSYDVKMKEKGDIPEGYSVSREKKERFSLILESASTNQTSMYLCASSPPAVGTGWYEQYFGPGTRLTVT.